Listed here are 27 T cell receptor beta chains from one sample, sequenced in a study of blood T cell repertoires in COVID-19. Here immunoSEQ multiplex PCR was the method, and the copy in TCRdb shows in-frame clones only, minus some. The table records around 250,000 clones, 70% to 90% of them present only once. Sequenced sample: PBMCs or T cells enriched from blood (not recorded which). These receptors were collected from a woman in her fifties or sixties who had recovered from COVID-19.

Here the CDR3 DNA reads TGTGCCAGCAGCCACGGACAGGGGAACACTGAAGCTTTCTTT. Protein product: CASSHGQGNTEAFF. This chain connects TRBV7-3 to TRBJ1-1; 8 nucleotides line up with TRBD1. CDR1 and CDR2 (germline): SGHTA, FQGTGA. CDR3 length equals 14 residues. V lost 5 bases and J lost 1; bases outside the gene matches: 3. The entire variable domain, with the rest obtained from reference TRBV7-3 and TRBJ1-1, is as follows: GAGVSQTPSNKVTEKGKYVELRCDPISGHTALYWYRQSLGQGPEFLIYFQGTGAADDSGLPNDRFFAVRPEGSVSTLKIQRTERGDSAVYLCASSHGQGNTEAFFGQGTRLTVV.

The sample holds one count of this clone. The chain recombines TRBV5-6 with TRBJ1-5; TRBD1 aligns across 7 bases. This CDR3 has 15 amino acids. Germline CDR1 is SGHDT and CDR2 is YYEEEE. With 1 base clipped from V and 7 bases from J, the junction kept 8 bases outside the gene matches. This chain's CDR3 is CASSLRGLVGQPQHF. CDR3 in DNA: TGTGCCAGCAGCTTGAGGGGGCTGGTAGGACAGCCCCAGCATTTT.

The chain combines TRBV7-6 with TRBJ1-1, with D perhaps TRBD1 (5 bases). Germline V gives CDR1 SGHVS, CDR2 FNYEAQ. The CDR3 covers 16 residues. The V end was cut by 5 bases, the J end by 3 bases, with 19 bases between. DNA for the CDR3: TGTGCCAGCAGCCACCTGAGAGGGGAGGACTACACTGAAGCTTTCTTT. Protein sequence: CASSHLRGEDYTEAFF.

This chain uses TRBV9 with TRBJ2-1; 13 bases align to TRBD2. This CDR3 comprises 17 residues. Germline CDR1 is SGDLS and CDR2 is YYNGEE. J was trimmed by 9 bases and V by 3 bases; bases with no gene match: 12. In nucleotides, the CDR3 is TGTGCCAGCAGCGCCACCGGGACTAGCGGGACACAGGCTGAGCAGTTCTTC. This codes for CASSATGTSGTQAEQFF.

The chain employs TRBV7-9 and TRBJ2-3; TRBD2 agrees at 10 bases. Germline values: CDR1 SEHNR, CDR2 FQNEAQ (reference sequence). With 5 bases clipped from V and 4 bases from J, the junction kept 12 bases outside the gene matches. CDR3 size: 17 residues. CDR3: CASSVLASGRASDTQYF. The CDR3 nucleotides are TGTGCCAGCAGCGTACTGGCCAGCGGGAGGGCCTCAGATACGCAGTATTTT.

The chain uses TRBV7-2 and TRBJ2-2, with TRBD2 as a possible D gene (5 bases). V gave up 1 base and J gave up 5 bases, with 11 bases separating them. The germline V gene has CDR1 SGHTA and CDR2 FQGNSA. The CDR3 extends over 15 amino acids. The CDR3 region is CASSLDGLLTGELFF. CDR3 bases: TGTGCCAGCAGCTTAGATGGACTCCTTACCGGGGAGCTGTTTTTT.

J is TRBJ1-5 and V is TRBV5-6; 7 positions agree with TRBD1. V lost 3 bases and J lost 0; bases outside the gene matches: 9. The CDR3 runs to 17 residues. Per germline, CDR1 SGHDT and CDR2 YYEEEE. In nucleotides, the CDR3 is TGTGCCAGCAGCTCCTTCGACAGGGACAATAGCAATCAGCCCCAGCATTTT. Translated, it gives CASSSFDRDNSNQPQHF.

The CDR3 protein is CASSRGQGTYTF. Here the CDR3 DNA reads TGTGCCAGCTCTCGGGGACAGGGGACCTACACCTTC. The chain employs TRBV18 and TRBJ1-2; 10 bases align to TRBD1. The germline V gene encodes CDR1 KGHSH and CDR2 LQKENI. The V segment lost 6 bases and the J segment 10 bases; nucleotides outside the gene matches: 5. The CDR3 length is 12 residues. Complete variable domain (other parts from reference TRBV18 and TRBJ1-2): NAGVMQNPRHLVRRRGQEARLRCSPMKGHSHVYWYRQLPEEGLKFMVYLQKENIIDESGMPKERFSAEFPKEGPSILRIQQVVRGDSAAYFCASSRGQGTYTFGSGTRLTVV.

This clone was observed a handful of times. The chain uses TRBV7-2 and TRBJ2-1; tentative D call: TRBD1 (5 bases). Trimming took off 1 base at V and 6 bases at J, with 7 bases between the two ends. Germline V gene data show CDR1 as SGHTA and CDR2 as FQGNSA. The CDR3 totals 13 residues. The DNA of the CDR3 is TGTGCCAGCAGCTTAGGACAGAGCAATGAGCAGTTCTTC. It encodes CASSLGQSNEQFF.

J is TRBJ1-6 and V is TRBV27; no clear D gene. The germline V gene has CDR1 MNHEY and CDR2 SMNVEV (reference sequence). CDR3 length: 15 amino acids. V shed 1 base and J shed 10 bases, with 14 bases lying between them. CDR3 in DNA: TGTGCCAGCAGTTTATTACCGGGGTCCTTATCACCCCTCCACTTT. Encoded protein: CASSLLPGSLSPLHF.

This clone was seen a few times. This rearrangement joins TRBV5-1 to TRBJ1-1; D not certain. Trimming pared 0 bases from V and 6 bases from J, leaving 12 bases between. The CDR3 is made up of 14 amino acids. Germline CDR1 and CDR2: SGHRS and YFSETQ. The DNA of the CDR3 is TGCGCCAGCAGCTTGGACACTGGGAGCCCTGAAGCTTTCTTT. It specifies CASSLDTGSPEAFF.

The chain employs TRBV28 and TRBJ1-2; 9 bases align to TRBD1. The V segment lost 2 bases and the J segment 4 bases; nucleotides outside the gene matches: 8. The CDR3 length is 16 residues. Germline V gene sequence: CDR1 MDHEN, CDR2 SYDVKM. The CDR3 bases are TGTGCCAGCAGTTTACCCGGGACAGGGACCTTCTATGGCTACACCTTC. It is translated as CASSLPGTGTFYGYTF.

V and J are TRBV9 and TRBJ2-2; D call uncertain. Trimming pared 1 base from V and 7 bases from J, leaving 5 bases between. The CDR3 totals 12 residues. Germline values: CDR1 SGDLS, CDR2 YYNGEE. The CDR3 DNA reads TGTGCCAGCAGCGTATCCTTCGGGGAGCTGTTTTTT. Protein sequence: CASSVSFGELFF.

The gene calls are TRBV3-1 (or the pseudogene TRBV3-2) and TRBJ2-2, with D perhaps matching TRBD2 (5 bases). The CDR3 runs 14 residues. Germline V gene sequence: CDR1 LGHDT, CDR2 YNNKEL (reference sequence). The V end was cut by 0 bases, the J end by 6 bases, with 8 bases between. This CDR3 reads CASSQDLGAGELFF. The CDR3 coding sequence is TGTGCCAGCAGCCAAGATCTGGGAGCCGGGGAGCTGTTTTTT.

J is TRBJ2-2 and V is TRBV7-2; D not resolved. CDR3 length equals 14 residues. CDR1 is SGHTA and CDR2 is FQGNSA in the germline V gene. Trimming removed 2 bases from V and 1 base from J, with 5 bases in between. The CDR3 spells CASSLQRNTGELFF. CDR3 coding DNA: TGTGCCAGCAGCTTACAGCGGAACACCGGGGAGCTGTTTTTT.

The chain employs TRBV6-1 and TRBJ1-3; TRBD1 is a possible D gene (5 bases). V dropped 0 bases and J dropped 1 base, with 7 bases sitting between them. The length of the CDR3 is 15 residues. Germline CDR1 and CDR2: MNHNS and SASEGT. The CDR3 region is CASSEAGGSGNTIYF. The DNA of the CDR3 is TGTGCCAGCAGTGAAGCGGGGGGGTCTGGAAACACCATATATTTT.

The rearrangement uses TRBV12-3 or TRBV12-4 and TRBJ1-1, with D possibly being TRBD1 (5 bases). CDR3 length: 13 residues. The ends were cut back, 4 bases at V and 3 bases at J, with 9 bases in the middle. This CDR3 is CASSWGGDTEAFF. The CDR3 nucleotides are TGTGCCAGCAGTTGGGGGGGGGACACTGAAGCTTTCTTT.

The chain combines TRBV3-1 (or the pseudogene TRBV3-2) with TRBJ2-7; D is perhaps TRBD2 (6 bases). There are 14 residues in the CDR3. Trimming shortened V by 8 bases and J by 3 bases, and 17 bases separated the two germline ends. Germline CDR1 reads LGHDT; CDR2 reads YNNKEL (reference sequence). This CDR3 reads CASGRAGMGYEQYF. CDR3 DNA sequence: TGTGCCAGCGGAAGGGCGGGAATGGGCTACGAGCAGTACTTC.

The chain recombines TRBV27 with TRBJ2-7; 11 bases align to TRBD2. The germline V gene encodes CDR1 MNHEY and CDR2 SMNVEV (reference sequence). The CDR3 loop spans 15 amino acids. V lost 6 bases and J lost 0; bases outside the gene matches: 4. CDR3 residues: CASSVTSGISYEQYF. CDR3 sequence (DNA): TGTGCCAGCAGCGTGACTAGCGGGATCTCCTACGAGCAGTACTTC.

In this sample, this clone turned up a few times. V gene TRBV10-1 combines with J gene TRBJ1-1; 7 nucleotides line up with TRBD1. V dropped 3 bases and J dropped 4; count of bases not matched to a gene: 8. The germline gives CDR1 WNHNN, CDR2 SYGVQD (reference sequence). This CDR3 has 15 amino acids. CDR3 DNA sequence: TGCGCCAGCAGTGAAACTAGGGGGCTTCGCACTGAAGCTTTCTTT. It encodes CASSETRGLRTEAFF.

The J gene is TRBJ2-5, the V gene TRBV14; D not certain. Germline CDR1 SGHDN, CDR2 FVKESK. This CDR3 contains 16 residues. The ends were cut back, 6 bases at V and 4 bases at J, with 21 bases in the middle. The chain's CDR3 is CASSFASGGWRETQYF. CDR3 in DNA: TGTGCCAGCAGTTTCGCTTCCGGTGGCTGGAGAGAGACCCAGTACTTC.

The CDR3 reads CASSLESISSYNEQFF. DNA for the CDR3: TGCGCCAGCAGCTTGGAATCTATTTCCTCCTACAATGAGCAGTTCTTC. The chain uses TRBV5-1 and TRBJ2-1; D ambiguous. The CDR3 extends over 16 amino acids. Between the trimmed V and J ends, which lost 0 bases and 0 bases, there was a span of 10 bases. CDR1 and CDR2 from the germline V gene are SGHRS and YFSETQ.

This sequence joins TRBV10-3 and TRBJ1-4, with 8 positions matching TRBD1. The V and J ends lost 11 bases and 3 bases, in that order; junction bases with no gene match: 5. Germline V gene lookup returns CDR1 ENHRY and CDR2 SYGVKD. This CDR3 contains 13 residues. CDR3 amino acids: CASRGLANEKLFF. DNA of the CDR3: TGTGCCTCCAGGGGGCTCGCTAATGAAAAACTGTTTTTT.

This clone appeared once. This rearrangement joins TRBV25-1 to TRBJ2-7, with 10 bases matching TRBD1. This CDR3 comprises 15 residues. Germline values: CDR1 MGHDK, CDR2 SYGVNS. The V and J ends lost 3 bases and 7 bases, in that order; junction bases with no gene match: 9. Here the CDR3 reads CASSDAGTGDLEQYF. CDR3 bases: TGTGCCAGCAGTGATGCCGGGACAGGGGATCTTGAGCAGTACTTC.

The chain carries TRBV5-1 and TRBJ2-7; tentatively, D is TRBD2 (7 bases). With 3 bases removed from V and 2 bases from J, the gap between germline ends came to 12 bases. CDR3 size: 14 residues. CDR1 SGHRS and CDR2 YFSETQ come from the germline V gene. CDR3 amino acids: CASSSGGGPYEQYF. The CDR3 coding sequence is TGCGCCAGCAGCTCTGGCGGGGGCCCCTACGAGCAGTACTTC.

V and J are TRBV28 and TRBJ2-3; 7 nucleotides align to TRBD1. CDR3 length: 16 amino acids. V trimming: 5 bases; J trimming: 0 bases; junction bases outside the gene matches: 8. The germline V gene has CDR1 MDHEN and CDR2 SYDVKM. CDR3 sequence reads: CASSGFGQASTDTQYF. DNA for the CDR3: TGTGCCAGCAGTGGCTTCGGACAGGCTAGCACAGATACGCAGTATTTT.

This sequence joins TRBV28 and TRBJ2-7, with 10 bases aligning to TRBD2. The ends lost 9 bases at V and 3 bases at J; junction bases unmatched: 5. This CDR3 contains 13 residues. The V gene's germline CDR1 is MDHEN and CDR2 SYDVKM. The CDR3 protein is CASIAGGLYEQYF. The CDR3 DNA reads TGTGCCAGTATAGCGGGAGGCCTCTACGAGCAGTACTTC.